These T cell receptor beta chains were read from a single sample in a study of blood T cell repertoires in COVID-19. Produced via immunoSEQ multiplex PCR; TCRdb's table is partial and in-frame only. This table has 35,000 to 50,000 clones, over 75% appearing once. Sequenced sample: peripheral blood. The receptor set was obtained from a human donor in a cohort sampled during active COVID-19. Each CDR3 is given with its conserved first and last residue. A D gene is named only where the DNA matches it firmly. Clone sizes are given selectively: once, few, many, or a class where the clone is expanded.

j_call,clone_size,cdr3_length,d_call,v_call,cdr3_aa,cdr3_nt
TRBJ2-2,.,14,TRBD1,TRBV5-1,CASSQGQGTGELFF,TGCGCCAGCAGCCAGGGACAGGGCACCGGGGAGCTGTTTTTT
TRBJ1-4,.,16,TRBD1,TRBV9,CASSVDPTGASEKLFF,TGTGCCAGCAGCGTAGACCCGACAGGGGCGAGTGAAAAACTGTTTTTT
TRBJ1-3,.,16,TRBD1,TRBV4-3,CASSQDLGTARNTIYF,TGCGCCAGCAGCCAAGATCTTGGGACAGCACGAAACACCATATATTTT
TRBJ2-7,.,14,TRBD1,TRBV7-3,CASSLEGGIYEQYF,TGTGCCAGCAGCTTGGAAGGGGGCATCTACGAGCAGTACTTC
TRBJ2-5,.,15,.,TRBV28,CASSSPSTEGETQYF,TGTGCCAGCAGTTCCCCCAGCACGGAGGGAGAGACCCAGTACTTC
TRBJ2-3,.,17,.,TRBV6-4,CASSDSLYRTITDTQYF,TGTGCCAGCAGTGACTCCCTATACAGGACCATAACAGATACGCAGTATTTT
TRBJ2-3,.,17,TRBD2,TRBV10-1,CASSEKRTGLITDTQYF,TGCGCCAGCAGTGAGAAGAGGACGGGACTAATCACAGATACGCAGTATTTT
TRBJ2-7,.,14,.,TRBV7-8,CASSTRDRSYEQYF,TGTGCCAGCAGCACCCGTGACAGATCCTACGAGCAGTACTTC
TRBJ2-3,.,15,TRBD2,TRBV7-9,CASSRGAGGTDTQYF,TGTGCCAGCAGCCGCGGGGCGGGGGGTACAGATACGCAGTATTTT
TRBJ2-1,few,15,.,TRBV7-2,CASSLGGGTYNEQFF,TGTGCCAGCAGCTTGGGAGGGGGTACCTACAATGAGCAGTTCTTC
TRBJ2-3,few,13,.,TRBV6-1,CASSEKWSTSQYF,TGTGCCAGCAGTGAAAAATGGTCTACGTCGCAGTATTTT
TRBJ2-5,few,15,.,TRBV7-8,CASSLAGGAGETQYF,TGTGCCAGCAGCTTAGCTGGGGGGGCCGGTGAGACCCAGTACTTC
TRBJ1-1,.,15,.,TRBV6-5,CASSYGRTGRTEAFF,TGTGCCAGCAGTTACGGCAGGACCGGGAGGACTGAAGCTTTCTTT
TRBJ2-5,.,15,TRBD2,TRBV7-8,CASSHTGLAGGAQYF,TGTGCCAGCAGCCATACGGGACTAGCGGGGGGGGCCCAGTACTTC